This T cell receptor (beta chain) was sequenced for a study of technical replicates of blood from several donors. With 0 bases removed from V and 0 bases from J, the gap between germline ends came to 11 bases. Germline assignment: CDR1 SGHRS and CDR2 YFSETQ. This CDR3 is 16 amino acids long. Only in-frame clones appear in the TCRdb table, and some are missing; sequencing was by immunoSEQ multiplex PCR. In the table there are roughly 79,000 clones, roughly 77% of which are singletons. The gene calls are TRBV5-1 and TRBJ2-3, with TRBD1 as a possible D gene (5 bases). The receptor was isolated from a human donor in good health. Some clones in this sample may be carry-over from other donors' samples. The sequenced sample was PBMCs. In DNA, the CDR3 is TGCGCCAGCAGCTTGGGTAGACAGTCTAGCACAGATACGCAGTATTTT. Its protein is CASSLGRQSSTDTQYF.